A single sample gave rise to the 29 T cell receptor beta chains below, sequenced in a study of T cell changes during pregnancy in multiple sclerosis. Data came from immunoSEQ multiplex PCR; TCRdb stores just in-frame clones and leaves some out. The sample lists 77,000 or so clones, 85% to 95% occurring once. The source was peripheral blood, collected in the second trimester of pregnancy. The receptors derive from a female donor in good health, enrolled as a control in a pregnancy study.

CDR3 coding DNA: TGTGCCAGCAGCTATTACGATCCGGGCGAGCAGTACTTC. This gives the protein CASSYYDPGEQYF. V is TRBV7-9 and J is TRBJ2-7; D unclear. The germline V and J ends were trimmed by 4 bases and 6 bases, with 13 bases remaining between them. Germline V gives CDR1 SEHNR, CDR2 FQNEAQ (reference sequence). This CDR3 is built from 13 residues.

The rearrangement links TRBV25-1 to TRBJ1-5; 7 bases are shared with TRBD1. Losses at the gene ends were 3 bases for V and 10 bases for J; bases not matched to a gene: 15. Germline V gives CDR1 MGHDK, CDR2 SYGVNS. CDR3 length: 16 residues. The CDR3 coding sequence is TGTGCCAGCAGTGATTCTGGTGCGGTAGGGGGCCATCCCCAGCATTTT. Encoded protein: CASSDSGAVGGHPQHF.

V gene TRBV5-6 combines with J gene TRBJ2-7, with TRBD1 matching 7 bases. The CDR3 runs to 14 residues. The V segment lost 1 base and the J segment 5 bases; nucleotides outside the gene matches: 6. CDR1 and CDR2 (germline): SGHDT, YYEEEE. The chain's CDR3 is CASSLIDRVDEQYF. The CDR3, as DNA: TGTGCCAGCAGCTTGATTGACAGGGTCGACGAGCAGTACTTC.

The CDR3 protein is CASSSRSQGSPLHF. The CDR3 DNA follows: TGTGCCAGCAGTTCCAGGAGCCAGGGTTCACCCCTCCACTTT. The rearrangement joins TRBV6-6 to TRBJ1-6; D is possibly TRBD1 (5 bases). Between the trimmed V and J ends, which lost 4 bases and 9 bases, there was a span of 13 bases. The CDR3 totals 14 residues. CDR1 is MNHNY and CDR2 is SVGAGI in the germline V gene (reference sequence).

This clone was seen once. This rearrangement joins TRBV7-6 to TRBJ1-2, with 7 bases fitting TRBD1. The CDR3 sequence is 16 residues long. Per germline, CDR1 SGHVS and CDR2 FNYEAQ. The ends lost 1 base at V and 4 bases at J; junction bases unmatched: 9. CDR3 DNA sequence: TGTGCCAGCAGCTTAGGGGTTGGGACAGCAATCTATGGCTACACCTTC. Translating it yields CASSLGVGTAIYGYTF.

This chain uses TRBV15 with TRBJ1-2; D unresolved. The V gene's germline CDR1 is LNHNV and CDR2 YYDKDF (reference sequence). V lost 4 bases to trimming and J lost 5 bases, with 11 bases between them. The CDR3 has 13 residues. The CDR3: CATSTSGLYGYTF. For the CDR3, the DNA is TGTGCCACCAGCACCTCAGGATTGTATGGCTACACCTTC.

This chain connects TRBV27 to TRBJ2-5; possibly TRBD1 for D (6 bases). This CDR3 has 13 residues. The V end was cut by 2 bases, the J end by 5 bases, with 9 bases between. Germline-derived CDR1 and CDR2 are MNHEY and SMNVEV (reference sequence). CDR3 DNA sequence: TGTGCCAGCAGTTTAAGGGGGTTGGAGACCCAGTACTTC. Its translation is CASSLRGLETQYF.

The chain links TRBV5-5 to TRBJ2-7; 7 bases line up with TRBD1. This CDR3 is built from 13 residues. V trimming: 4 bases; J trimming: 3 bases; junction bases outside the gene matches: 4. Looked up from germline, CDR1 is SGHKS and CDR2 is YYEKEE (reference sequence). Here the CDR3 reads CASSGRDSYEQYF. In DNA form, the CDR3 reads TGTGCCAGCAGCGGCCGGGACAGCTACGAGCAGTACTTC.

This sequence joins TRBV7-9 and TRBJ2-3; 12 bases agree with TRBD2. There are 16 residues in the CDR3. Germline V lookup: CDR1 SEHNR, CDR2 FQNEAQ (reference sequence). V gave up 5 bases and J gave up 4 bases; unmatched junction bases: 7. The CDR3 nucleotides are TGTGCCAGCAGCAGGACTAGCGGGGAGTTCCCAGATACGCAGTATTTT. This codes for CASSRTSGEFPDTQYF.

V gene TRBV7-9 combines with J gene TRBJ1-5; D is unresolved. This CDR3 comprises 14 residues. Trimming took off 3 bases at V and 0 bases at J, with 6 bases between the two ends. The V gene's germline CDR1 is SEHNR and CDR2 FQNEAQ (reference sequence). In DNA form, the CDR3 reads TGTGCCAGCAGCTTTGGCAATAGCAATCAGCCCCAGCATTTT. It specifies CASSFGNSNQPQHF. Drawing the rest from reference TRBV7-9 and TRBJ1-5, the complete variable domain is DTGVSQNPRHKITKRGQNVTFRCDPISEHNRLYWYRQTLGQGPEFLTYFQNEAQLEKSRLLSDRFSAERPKGSFSTLEIQRTEQGDSAMYLCASSFGNSNQPQHFGDGTRLSIL.

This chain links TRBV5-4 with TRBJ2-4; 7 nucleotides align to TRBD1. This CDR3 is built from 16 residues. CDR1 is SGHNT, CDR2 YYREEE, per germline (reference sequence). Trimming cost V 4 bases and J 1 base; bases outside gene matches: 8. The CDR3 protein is CASSPPGGEAKNIQYF. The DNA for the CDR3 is TGTGCCAGCAGCCCCCCAGGGGGAGAGGCCAAAAACATTCAGTACTTC.

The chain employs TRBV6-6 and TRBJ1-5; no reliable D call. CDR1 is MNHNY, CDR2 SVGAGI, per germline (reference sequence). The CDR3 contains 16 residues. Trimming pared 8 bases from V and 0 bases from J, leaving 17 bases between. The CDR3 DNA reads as TGTGCCAGCCAAAGAGGGATAATAAATAGCAATCAGCCCCAGCATTTT. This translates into CASQRGIINSNQPQHF.

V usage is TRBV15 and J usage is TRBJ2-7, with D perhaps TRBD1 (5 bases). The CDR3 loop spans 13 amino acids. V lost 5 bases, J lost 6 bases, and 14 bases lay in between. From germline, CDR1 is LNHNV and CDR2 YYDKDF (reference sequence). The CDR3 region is CATSYERGSEQYF. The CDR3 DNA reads TGTGCCACCAGCTACGAAAGGGGCAGCGAGCAGTACTTC.

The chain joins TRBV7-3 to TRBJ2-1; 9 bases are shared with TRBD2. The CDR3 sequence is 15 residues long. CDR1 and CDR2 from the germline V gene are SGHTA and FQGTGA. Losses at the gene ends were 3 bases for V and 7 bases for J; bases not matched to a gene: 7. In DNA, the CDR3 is TGTGCCAGCAGCTTCGCGGGGGGGCCTAAGAATGAGCAGTTCTTC. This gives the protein CASSFAGGPKNEQFF.

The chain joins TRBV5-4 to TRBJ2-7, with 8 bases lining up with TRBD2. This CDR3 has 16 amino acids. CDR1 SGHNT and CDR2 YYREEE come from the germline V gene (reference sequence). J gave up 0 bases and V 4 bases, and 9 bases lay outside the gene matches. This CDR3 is CASSPTGTRVSYEQYF. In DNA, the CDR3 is TGTGCCAGCAGCCCCACCGGGACTAGAGTCTCCTACGAGCAGTACTTC. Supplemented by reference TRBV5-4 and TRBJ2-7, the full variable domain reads ETGVTQSPTHLIKTRGQQVTLRCSSQSGHNTVSWYQQALGQGPQFIFQYYREEENGRGNFPPRFSGLQFPNYSSELNVNALELDDSALYLCASSPTGTRVSYEQYFGPGTRLTVT.

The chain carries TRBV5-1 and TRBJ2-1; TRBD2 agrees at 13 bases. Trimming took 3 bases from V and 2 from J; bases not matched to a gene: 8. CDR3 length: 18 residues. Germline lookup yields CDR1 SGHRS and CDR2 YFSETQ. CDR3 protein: CASSSGTSGVTAYNEQFF. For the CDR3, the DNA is TGCGCCAGCAGCTCCGGGACTAGCGGGGTTACTGCCTACAATGAGCAGTTCTTC.

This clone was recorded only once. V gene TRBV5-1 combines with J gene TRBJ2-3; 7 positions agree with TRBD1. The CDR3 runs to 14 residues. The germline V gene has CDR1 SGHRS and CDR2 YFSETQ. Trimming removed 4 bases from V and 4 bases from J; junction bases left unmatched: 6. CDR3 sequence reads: CASSQSTGPDTQYF. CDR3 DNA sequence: TGCGCCAGCAGCCAATCGACAGGGCCAGATACGCAGTATTTT.

The chain's CDR3 is CASSLTDKGEQFF. The DNA for the CDR3 is TGTGCCAGCAGCTTAACGGACAAAGGGGAGCAGTTCTTC. The chain carries TRBV7-3 and TRBJ2-1, with D possibly being TRBD1 (5 bases). V was trimmed by 0 bases and J by 10 bases, leaving 10 bases between them. This CDR3 contains 13 residues. Germline values: CDR1 SGHTA, CDR2 FQGTGA.

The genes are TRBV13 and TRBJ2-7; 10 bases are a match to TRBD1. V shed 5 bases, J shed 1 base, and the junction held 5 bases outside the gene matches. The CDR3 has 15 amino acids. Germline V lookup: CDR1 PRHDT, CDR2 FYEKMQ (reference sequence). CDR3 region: CASSDRGQSSYEQYF. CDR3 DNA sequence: TGTGCCAGCAGCGACAGGGGGCAAAGTTCCTACGAGCAGTACTTC.

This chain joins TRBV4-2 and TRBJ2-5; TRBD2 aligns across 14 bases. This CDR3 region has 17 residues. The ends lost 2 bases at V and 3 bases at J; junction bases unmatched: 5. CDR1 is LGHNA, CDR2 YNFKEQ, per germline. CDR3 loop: CASSQLPTSGGEETQYF. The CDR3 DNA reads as TGTGCCAGCAGCCAATTGCCGACTAGCGGGGGGGAAGAGACCCAGTACTTC.

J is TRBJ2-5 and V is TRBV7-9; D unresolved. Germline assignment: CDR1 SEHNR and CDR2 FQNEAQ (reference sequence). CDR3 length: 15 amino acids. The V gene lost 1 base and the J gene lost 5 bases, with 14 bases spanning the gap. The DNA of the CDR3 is TGTGCCAGCAGCTTAGTTACTTTAAGCGAGGAGACCCAGTACTTC. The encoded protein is CASSLVTLSEETQYF. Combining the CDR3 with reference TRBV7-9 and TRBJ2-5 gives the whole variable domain DTGVSQNPRHKITKRGQNVTFRCDPISEHNRLYWYRQTLGQGPEFLTYFQNEAQLEKSRLLSDRFSAERPKGSFSTLEIQRTEQGDSAMYLCASSLVTLSEETQYFGPGTRLLVL.

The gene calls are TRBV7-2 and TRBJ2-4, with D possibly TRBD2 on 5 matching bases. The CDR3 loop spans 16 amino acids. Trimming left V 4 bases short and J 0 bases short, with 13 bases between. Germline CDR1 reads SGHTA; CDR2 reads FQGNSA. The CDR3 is CASSSPTGLAKNIQYF. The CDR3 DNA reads TGTGCCAGCAGCTCCCCGACCGGACTAGCCAAAAACATTCAGTACTTC. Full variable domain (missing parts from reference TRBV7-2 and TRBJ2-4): GAGVSQSPSNKVTEKGKDVELRCDPISGHTALYWYRQSLGQGLEFLIYFQGNSAPDKSGLPSDRFSAERTGGSVSTLTIQRTQQEDSAVYLCASSSPTGLAKNIQYFGAGTRLSVL.

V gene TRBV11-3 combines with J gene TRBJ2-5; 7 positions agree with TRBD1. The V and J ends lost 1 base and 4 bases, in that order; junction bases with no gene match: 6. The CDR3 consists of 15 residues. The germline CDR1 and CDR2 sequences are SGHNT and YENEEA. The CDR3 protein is CASSLGLQGRETQYF. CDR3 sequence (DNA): TGTGCCAGCAGCTTAGGTCTACAGGGGCGAGAGACCCAGTACTTC.

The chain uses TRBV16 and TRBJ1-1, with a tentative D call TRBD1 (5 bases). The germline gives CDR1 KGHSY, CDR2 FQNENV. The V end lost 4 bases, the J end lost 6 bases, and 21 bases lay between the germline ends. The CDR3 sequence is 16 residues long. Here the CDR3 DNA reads TGTGCCAGCAGCCCCCCAATTGGGGCAGGGCGCGCTGAAGCTTTCTTT. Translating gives CASSPPIGAGRAEAFF. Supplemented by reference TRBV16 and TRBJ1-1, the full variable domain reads GEEVAQTPKHLVRGEGQKAKLYCAPIKGHSYVFWYQQVLKNEFKFLISFQNENVFDETGMPKERFSAKCLPNSPCSLEIQATKLEDSAVYFCASSPPIGAGRAEAFFGQGTRLTVV.

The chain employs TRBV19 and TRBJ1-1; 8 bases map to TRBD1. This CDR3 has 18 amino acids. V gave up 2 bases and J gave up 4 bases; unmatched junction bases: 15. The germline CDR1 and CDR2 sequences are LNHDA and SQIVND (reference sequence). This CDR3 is CASSIPGRTGYESTEAFF. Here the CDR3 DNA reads TGTGCCAGTAGTATACCCGGCCGGACAGGGTATGAAAGCACTGAAGCTTTCTTT.

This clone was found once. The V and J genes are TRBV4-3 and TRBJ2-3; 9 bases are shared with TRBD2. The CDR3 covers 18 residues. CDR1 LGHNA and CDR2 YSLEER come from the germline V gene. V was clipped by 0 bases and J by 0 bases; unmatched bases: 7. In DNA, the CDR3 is TGCGCCAGCAGCCAAGATCCAGCGGGGGGACTAAGCACAGATACGCAGTATTTT. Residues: CASSQDPAGGLSTDTQYF.

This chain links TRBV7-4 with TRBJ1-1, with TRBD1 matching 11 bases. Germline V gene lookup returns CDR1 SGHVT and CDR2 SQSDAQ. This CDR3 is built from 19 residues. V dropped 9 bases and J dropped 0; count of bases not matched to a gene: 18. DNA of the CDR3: TGTGCCAGTCCATTGGACAGGGGGCGAAGGAACGTCCTGAACACTGAAGCTTTCTTT. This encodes CASPLDRGRRNVLNTEAFF.

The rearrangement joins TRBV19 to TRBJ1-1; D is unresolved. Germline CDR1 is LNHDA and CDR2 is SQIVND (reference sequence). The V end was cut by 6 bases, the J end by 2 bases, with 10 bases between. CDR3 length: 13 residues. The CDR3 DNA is TGTGCCAGTAGCAACTTCCTAAACACTGAAGCTTTCTTT. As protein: CASSNFLNTEAFF.

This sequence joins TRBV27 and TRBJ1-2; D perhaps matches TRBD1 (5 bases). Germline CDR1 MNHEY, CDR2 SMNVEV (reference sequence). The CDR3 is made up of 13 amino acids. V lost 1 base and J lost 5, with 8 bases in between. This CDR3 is CASSLFQGYGYTF. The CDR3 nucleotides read TGTGCCAGCAGTTTATTCCAGGGTTATGGCTACACCTTC.